The next 25 T cell receptor beta chains were all read from a single sample in a study of CD8 T cells in ankylosing spondylitis. Each CDR3 protein is one row after TCRdb ran MiXCR on the 5' RACE reads. Among about 360,000 distinct CDR3 sequences listed, roughly 15% were seen once. Sequencing used blood, either unsorted or a sorted T cell fraction (not recorded which). All receptors come from a male donor with ankylosing spondylitis or in good health (not recorded which).

This clonotype was picked up many times. The chain carries TRBV3-1 and TRBJ2-1; TRBD1 agrees at 8 bases. The CDR3 is 16 residues long. The V segment lost 0 bases and the J segment 5 bases; nucleotides outside the gene matches: 6. The germline V gene has CDR1 LGHDT and CDR2 YNNKEL (reference sequence). In DNA, the CDR3 is TGTGCCAGCAGCCAAGACAGGACAGGGCTTCACAATGAGCAGTTCTTC. It yields the protein CASSQDRTGLHNEQFF.

In nucleotides, the CDR3 is TGTGCCATCAGTGAGTCGACCTCGCCTAATGAAAAACTGTTTTTT. It is translated as CAISESTSPNEKLFF. V gene TRBV10-3 combines with J gene TRBJ1-4; D uncertain. Germline CDR1 reads ENHRY; CDR2 reads SYGVKD. The V end was cut by 0 bases, the J end by 3 bases, with 8 bases between. The CDR3 totals 15 residues.

This chain connects TRBV6-1 to TRBJ2-5; 10 bases map to TRBD1. CDR3 length equals 13 residues. V gave up 8 bases and J gave up 5 bases; unmatched junction bases: 5. The germline gives CDR1 MNHNS, CDR2 SASEGT. The CDR3 protein is CASGGQGPETQYF. The CDR3 DNA reads as TGTGCCAGCGGGGGACAGGGGCCGGAGACCCAGTACTTC.

This clonotype was recorded at least ten times. The genes are TRBV10-3 and TRBJ2-2; D gene unclear. Trimming took 2 bases from V and 6 from J, leaving 16 bases between them. In germline, CDR1 is ENHRY, CDR2 SYGVKD. CDR3 length: 16 residues. DNA of the CDR3: TGTGCCATCAGTGAGACGGTCCCCGAGACGTCCGGGGAGCTGTTTTTT. Its translation is CAISETVPETSGELFF.

This clonotype was found many times. The J gene is TRBJ1-1, the V gene TRBV12-3 or TRBV12-4; D is uncertain. The CDR3 length is 14 residues. V lost 6 bases, J lost 0 bases, and 11 bases lay in between. The DNA for the CDR3 is TGTGCCAGCAGGGCGGACGGGGTGAACACTGAAGCTTTCTTT. Amino acids: CASRADGVNTEAFF.

V usage is TRBV20-1 and J usage is TRBJ2-3, with TRBD2 matching over 10 bases. The CDR3 has 16 amino acids. Looked up from germline, CDR1 is DFQATT and CDR2 is SNEGSKA (reference sequence). V shed 0 bases and J 9 bases; nucleotides not matched to a gene: 12. CDR3 sequence reads: CSARDRTSGGRATQYF. CDR3 sequence (DNA): TGCAGTGCTAGAGACCGGACTAGCGGAGGACGGGCCACGCAGTATTTT.

The V gene is TRBV7-9, the J gene TRBJ2-1, with TRBD2 matching 13 bases. Germline CDR1 is SEHNR and CDR2 is FQNEAQ (reference sequence). V lost 0 bases, J lost 10 bases, and 0 bases stayed unmatched. The CDR3 has 14 residues. The CDR3 loop reads CASSLAGLAGEQFF. As DNA, the CDR3 is TGTGCCAGCAGCTTAGCGGGACTAGCGGGAGAGCAGTTCTTC. Using reference TRBV7-9 and TRBJ2-1 for the parts outside the CDR3, the full variable domain is DTGVSQNPRHKITKRGQNVTFRCDPISEHNRLYWYRQTLGQGPEFLTYFQNEAQLEKSRLLSDRFSAERPKGSFSTLEIQRTEQGDSAMYLCASSLAGLAGEQFFGPGTRLTVL.

The V call is TRBV4-2, the J call TRBJ1-1; 7 bases are a match to TRBD1. This CDR3 contains 13 residues. Losses at the gene ends were 5 bases for V and 11 bases for J; bases not matched to a gene: 11. Per germline, CDR1 LGHNA and CDR2 YNFKEQ. CDR3 DNA: TGTGCCAGCAGCTTCACAAGGGGGCAAGGGGCTTTCTTT. This sequence encodes CASSFTRGQGAFF.

The chain uses TRBV4-1 and TRBJ1-1; D not resolved. The CDR3 extends over 16 amino acids. CDR1 and CDR2 from the germline V gene are MGHRA and YSYEKL. Between the trimmed V and J ends, which lost 0 bases and 1 base, there was a span of 12 bases. The CDR3 here is CASSQDLFLGNTEAFF. The CDR3 DNA reads TGCGCCAGCAGCCAAGATTTATTTTTGGGGAACACTGAAGCTTTCTTT.

The J gene is TRBJ1-2, the V gene TRBV6-1; perhaps TRBD1 as D (6 bases). CDR3 length equals 14 residues. CDR1 and CDR2 from the germline V gene are MNHNS and SASEGT. V lost 4 bases, J lost 8 bases, and 17 bases lay in between. The CDR3 DNA reads TGTGCCAGCAGTGCCCTTGACGGGACACTAGGCTACACCTTC. Amino acid sequence: CASSALDGTLGYTF.

The CDR3 spells CASSSGGAWNTEAFF. In nucleotides, the CDR3 is TGTGCCAGCAGTTCGGGGGGGGCTTGGAACACTGAAGCTTTCTTT. The rearrangement uses TRBV7-2 and TRBJ1-1; D might be TRBD1 (6 bases). The CDR3 sequence is 15 residues long. Germline CDR1 reads SGHTA; CDR2 reads FQGNSA. V lost 6 bases and J lost 1, with 15 bases in between.

This clonotype came up many times. The chain employs TRBV20-1 and TRBJ1-1, with D tentatively TRBD1 (5 bases). CDR1 is DFQATT, CDR2 SNEGSKA, per germline (reference sequence). This CDR3 contains 15 residues. The ends were cut back, 1 base at V and 5 bases at J, with 17 bases in the middle. The CDR3 DNA reads TGCAGTGCTAGAGCCCCACGAGGGGAACGGACTGAAGCTTTCTTT. Its protein is CSARAPRGERTEAFF.

The V call is TRBV4-1, the J call TRBJ2-2; TRBD2 aligns across 13 bases. With V trimmed by 3 bases and J by 7 bases, 11 bases remained unmatched. The CDR3 has 18 residues. The V gene's germline CDR1 is MGHRA and CDR2 YSYEKL. CDR3 loop: CASSQSRTSGSRYGELFF. The CDR3 DNA follows: TGCGCCAGCAGCCAGTCTCGGACTAGCGGGAGTAGGTACGGGGAGCTGTTTTTT.

This chain's CDR3 is CASSAEQGAPSGANVLTF. For the CDR3, the DNA is TGTGCCAGCAGTGCCGAACAGGGGGCTCCTTCTGGGGCCAACGTCCTGACTTTC. The gene calls are TRBV25-1 and TRBJ2-6; 9 bases fit TRBD1. Germline lookup yields CDR1 MGHDK and CDR2 SYGVNS. Trimming cost V 4 bases and J 1 base; bases outside gene matches: 8. The length of the CDR3 is 18 residues.

This clonotype showed up just a few times. This rearrangement joins TRBV20-1 to TRBJ2-3, with TRBD2 matching 7 bases. Germline lookup yields CDR1 DFQATT and CDR2 SNEGSKA (reference sequence). Trimming cost V 7 bases and J 6 bases; bases outside gene matches: 7. This CDR3 comprises 12 residues. CDR3 sequence reads: CSEGGVGDTQYF. The CDR3 nucleotides read TGCAGTGAGGGAGGGGTTGGGGATACGCAGTATTTT.

The chain has TRBV12-3 or TRBV12-4 and TRBJ1-2; D possibly corresponds to TRBD1 (6 bases). The CDR3 has 15 amino acids. V was cut by 4 bases and J by 2 bases, with 14 bases left in between. The CDR3 sequence: CASSSSGAGNYGYTF. The CDR3 region has the DNA TGTGCCAGCAGTTCCTCGGGGGCCGGGAACTATGGCTACACCTTC.

The chain carries TRBV20-1 and TRBJ1-1; D remains unclear. The germline V gene encodes CDR1 DFQATT and CDR2 SNEGSKA (reference sequence). CDR3 length: 11 residues. Trimming removed 3 bases from V and 4 bases from J, with 6 bases in between. This CDR3 is CSASKGTEAFF. CDR3 in DNA: TGCAGTGCTAGCAAGGGCACTGAAGCTTTCTTT.

This chain links TRBV4-1 with TRBJ1-1, with 7 bases lining up with TRBD1. Germline V CDR1 and CDR2: MGHRA, YSYEKL. Trimming took 3 bases from V and 7 from J; bases not matched to a gene: 23. The CDR3 contains 19 residues. CDR3 region: CASSHLFRDRGPPKGEAFF. CDR3 nucleotide sequence: TGCGCCAGCAGCCATCTTTTCCGGGACAGAGGGCCTCCTAAGGGTGAAGCTTTCTTT.

This sequence joins TRBV18 and TRBJ2-2; tentative D call: TRBD1 (5 bases). Trimming shortened V by 1 base and J by 6 bases, and 9 bases separated the two germline ends. The CDR3 length is 14 residues. Germline V gene data show CDR1 as KGHSH and CDR2 as LQKENI. The CDR3 sequence is CASSPRQIPGELFF. The CDR3 DNA follows: TGTGCCAGCTCACCACGACAGATCCCCGGGGAGCTGTTTTTT.

Only a few counts were recorded for this clonotype. V and J are TRBV25-1 and TRBJ1-1; D unclear. Germline CDR1 reads MGHDK; CDR2 reads SYGVNS. This CDR3 spans 16 amino acids. The V end was cut by 6 bases, the J end by 3 bases, with 20 bases between. The CDR3 DNA reads TGTGCCAGCAGCCCCCCCCCCACGAGTCGGCACACTGAAGCTTTCTTT. Amino acids: CASSPPPTSRHTEAFF.

This clonotype was recorded at least ten times. The chain joins TRBV12-3 or TRBV12-4 to TRBJ2-1, with 10 bases identical to TRBD1. The length of the CDR3 is 15 residues. V trimming: 6 bases; J trimming: 7 bases; junction bases outside the gene matches: 9. CDR3: CASSLGQGVTNEQFF. The CDR3, as DNA: TGTGCCAGCAGCCTCGGACAGGGGGTAACAAATGAGCAGTTCTTC.

Only a few counts were recorded for this clonotype. The chain carries TRBV27 and TRBJ1-2; 12 nucleotides match TRBD1. CDR1 and CDR2 (germline): MNHEY, SMNVEV (reference sequence). CDR3 length equals 17 residues. V was clipped by 3 bases and J by 5 bases; unmatched bases: 10. The CDR3 DNA sequence: TGTGCCAGCAGTTTTGCGGGACAGGGGGCGAGGGATTATGGCTACACCTTC. Encoded protein: CASSFAGQGARDYGYTF.

This clonotype has ten or more counts. Here the CDR3 reads CASSPLNRDNEQFF. CDR3 nucleotide sequence: TGTGCCAGCAGCCCGTTGAACAGGGACAATGAGCAGTTCTTC. This chain connects TRBV4-2 to TRBJ2-1; tentative D call: TRBD1 (6 bases). Trimming removed 4 bases at V and 5 bases at J, with 12 bases between. Germline CDR1 reads LGHNA; CDR2 reads YNFKEQ. This CDR3 contains 14 residues.

At least ten counts were recorded for this clonotype. This rearrangement joins TRBV29-1 to TRBJ2-7, with TRBD2 identical over 12 bases. CDR1 and CDR2 (germline): SQVTM, ANQGSEA. The V gene end was trimmed by 6 bases and the J gene end by 4 bases; junction bases not matched to a gene: 10. There are 15 residues in the CDR3. CDR3 protein: CSVLRLAGVSYEQYF. CDR3 DNA: TGCAGCGTCCTTCGACTAGCGGGAGTTTCGTACGAGCAGTACTTC.

The chain joins TRBV12-3 or TRBV12-4 to TRBJ1-2; D is unclear. Trimming stripped 6 bases from V and 8 bases from J, with 16 bases between. CDR3 length: 13 amino acids. The CDR3 DNA is TGTGCCAGCAGCCTATTAATCACCGGGGGCTACACCTTC. Translating gives CASSLLITGGYTF.